In this sample, the clone carrying this T cell receptor (beta chain) turned up a few times. The source of the sample is a study of T-cell memory formation after mild COVID-19. Study as a whole: TCR clusters largely stayed donor specific.

Trimming took 6 bases from V and 7 from J; bases not matched to a gene: 14. Germline V gene data show CDR1 as MDHEN and CDR2 as SYDVKM. CDR3 length: 16 residues. After 5'RACE with constant-segment primers, TCR alpha and TCR beta cDNA libraries carrying sample barcodes and UMIs were obtained. TCRdb processed the 5' RACE reads anew with MiXCR; each CDR3 protein has one entry. The sample yields under 350,000 distinct CDR3 sequences, around 16% seen once. Sequences were obtained from PBMCs or a T cell subset sorted from them (not recorded which). The chain combines TRBV28 with TRBJ2-1, with 8 bases matching TRBD1. The clonotype comes from a man aged 18 to 29 who had mild COVID-19 (a few samples of this study predate the infection). Cell type and time point are not known. CDR3 DNA: TGTGCCAGCAGCCTCCCCCGACAGGGGACGTGGAATGAGCAGTTCTTC. It yields the protein CASSLPRQGTWNEQFF.